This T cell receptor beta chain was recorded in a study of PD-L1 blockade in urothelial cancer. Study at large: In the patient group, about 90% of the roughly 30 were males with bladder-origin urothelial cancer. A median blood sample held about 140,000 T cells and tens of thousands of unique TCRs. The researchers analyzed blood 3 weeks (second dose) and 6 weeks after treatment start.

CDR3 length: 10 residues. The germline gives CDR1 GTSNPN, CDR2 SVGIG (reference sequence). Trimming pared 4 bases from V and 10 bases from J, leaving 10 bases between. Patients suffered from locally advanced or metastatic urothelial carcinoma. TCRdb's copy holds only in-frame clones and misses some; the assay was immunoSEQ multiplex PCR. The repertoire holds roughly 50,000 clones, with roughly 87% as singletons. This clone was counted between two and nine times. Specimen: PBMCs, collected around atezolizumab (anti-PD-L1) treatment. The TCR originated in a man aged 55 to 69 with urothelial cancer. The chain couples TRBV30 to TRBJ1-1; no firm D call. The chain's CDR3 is CAWTRSVAFF. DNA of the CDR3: TGTGCCTGGACACGGTCGGTAGCTTTCTTT.